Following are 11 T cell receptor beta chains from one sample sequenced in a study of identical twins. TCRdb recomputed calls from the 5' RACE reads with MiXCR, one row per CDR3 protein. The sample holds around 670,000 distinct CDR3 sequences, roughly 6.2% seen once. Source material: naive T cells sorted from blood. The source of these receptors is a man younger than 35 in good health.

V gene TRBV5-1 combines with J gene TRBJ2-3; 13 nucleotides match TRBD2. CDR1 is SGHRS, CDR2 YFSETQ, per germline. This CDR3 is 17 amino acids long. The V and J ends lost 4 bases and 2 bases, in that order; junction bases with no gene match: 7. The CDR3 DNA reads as TGCGCCAGCAGCCTACAGGGACTAGCGGGAATCACAGATACGCAGTATTTT. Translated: CASSLQGLAGITDTQYF.

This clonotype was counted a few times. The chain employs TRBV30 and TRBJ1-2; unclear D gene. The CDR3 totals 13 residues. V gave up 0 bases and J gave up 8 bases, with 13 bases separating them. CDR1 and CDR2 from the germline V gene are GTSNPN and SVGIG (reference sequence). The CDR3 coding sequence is TGTGCCTGGAGTGTAGGGTCGGTCGACGGCTACACCTTC. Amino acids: CAWSVGSVDGYTF.

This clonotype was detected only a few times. In DNA form, the CDR3 reads TGTGCCAGCAGCCCAGATAGGAAATTCACAGATACGCAGTATTTT. Its protein is CASSPDRKFTDTQYF. V usage is TRBV7-9 and J usage is TRBJ2-3; no clear D gene. The CDR3 totals 15 residues. V dropped 5 bases and J dropped 2 bases, with 14 bases sitting between them. Germline loops: CDR1 SEHNR, CDR2 FQNEAQ (reference sequence).

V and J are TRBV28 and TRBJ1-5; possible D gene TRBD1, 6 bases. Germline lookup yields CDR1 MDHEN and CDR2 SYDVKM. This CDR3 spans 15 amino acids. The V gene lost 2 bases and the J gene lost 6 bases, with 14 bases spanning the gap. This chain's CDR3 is CASSLVGAGVQPQHF. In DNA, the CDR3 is TGTGCCAGCAGTTTAGTGGGGGCAGGTGTTCAGCCCCAGCATTTT.

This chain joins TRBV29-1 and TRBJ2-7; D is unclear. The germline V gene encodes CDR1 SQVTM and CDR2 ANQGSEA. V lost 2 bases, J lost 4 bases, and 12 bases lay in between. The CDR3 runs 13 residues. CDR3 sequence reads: CSVERPPLYEQYF. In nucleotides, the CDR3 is TGCAGCGTTGAAAGGCCTCCCCTATACGAGCAGTACTTC.

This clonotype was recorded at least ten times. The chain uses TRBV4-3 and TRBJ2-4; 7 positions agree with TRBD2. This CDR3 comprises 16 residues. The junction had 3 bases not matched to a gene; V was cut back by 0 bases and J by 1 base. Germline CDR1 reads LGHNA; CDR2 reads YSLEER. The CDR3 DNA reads TGCGCCAGCAGCCAAGATATTAGCGGGGCCAAAAACATTCAGTACTTC. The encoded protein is CASSQDISGAKNIQYF.

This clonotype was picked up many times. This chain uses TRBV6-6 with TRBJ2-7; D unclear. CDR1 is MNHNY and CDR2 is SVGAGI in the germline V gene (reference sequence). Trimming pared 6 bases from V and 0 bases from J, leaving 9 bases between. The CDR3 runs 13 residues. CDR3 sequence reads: CASRPTRSYEQYF. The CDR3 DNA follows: TGTGCCAGCAGGCCGACACGCTCCTACGAGCAGTACTTC.

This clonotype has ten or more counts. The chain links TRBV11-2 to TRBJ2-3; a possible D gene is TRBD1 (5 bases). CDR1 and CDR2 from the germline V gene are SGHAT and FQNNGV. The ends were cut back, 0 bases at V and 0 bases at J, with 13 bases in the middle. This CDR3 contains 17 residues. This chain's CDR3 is CASSLEGLTASTDTQYF. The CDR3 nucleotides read TGTGCCAGCAGCTTAGAGGGGTTGACAGCTAGCACAGATACGCAGTATTTT.

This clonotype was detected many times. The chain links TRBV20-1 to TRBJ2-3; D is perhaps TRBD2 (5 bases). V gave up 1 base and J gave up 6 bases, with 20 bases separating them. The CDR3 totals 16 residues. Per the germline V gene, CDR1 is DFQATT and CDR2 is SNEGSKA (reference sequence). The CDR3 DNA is TGCAGTGCTAGAGGAAACCAGCGGAGTGTAGGGGATACGCAGTATTTT. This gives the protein CSARGNQRSVGDTQYF.

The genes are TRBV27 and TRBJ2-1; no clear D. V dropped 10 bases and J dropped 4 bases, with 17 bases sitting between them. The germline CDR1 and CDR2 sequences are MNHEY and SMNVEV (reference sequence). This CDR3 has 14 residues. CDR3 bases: TGTGCCATTGCACAGACGAGTGCTTACAATGAGCAGTTCTTC. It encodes CAIAQTSAYNEQFF.

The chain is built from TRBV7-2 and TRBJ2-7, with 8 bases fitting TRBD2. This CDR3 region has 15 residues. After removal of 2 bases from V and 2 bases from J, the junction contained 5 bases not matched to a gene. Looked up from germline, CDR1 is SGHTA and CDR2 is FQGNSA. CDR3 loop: CASSLPGGIPYEQYF. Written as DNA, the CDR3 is TGTGCCAGCAGCTTACCGGGAGGGATCCCCTACGAGCAGTACTTC.